The 22 T cell receptor beta chains below all came from one sample that was sequenced in a study of blood T cells in healthy people across ages. Through a sample-barcoded 5' primer and a J-beta primer mix, a second PCR was run for about 6 to 11 cycles. TCRdb used MiXCR to reprocess the 5' RACE reads, holding one entry per CDR3 protein. This sample carries over 1,500,000 distinct CDR3 sequences, 49% of them seen once, and the ten largest clones take 2.1%. The sample taken for sequencing was blood. The receptors derive from a woman in her 40s in good health.

This clonotype came up a few times. Here the CDR3 reads CASSLGFSGGQETQYF. The CDR3 DNA follows: TGTGCCAGCAGCTTGGGGTTTTCGGGGGGACAAGAGACCCAGTACTTC. The chain combines TRBV7-2 with TRBJ2-5; 7 bases are shared with TRBD2. The CDR3 has 16 residues. The germline CDR1 and CDR2 sequences are SGHTA and FQGNSA. V lost 3 bases and J lost 2; bases outside the gene matches: 9. Full variable domain (rest looked up from reference TRBV7-2 and TRBJ2-5): GAGVSQSPSNKVTEKGKDVELRCDPISGHTALYWYRQSLGQGLEFLIYFQGNSAPDKSGLPSDRFSAERTGGSVSTLTIQRTQQEDSAVYLCASSLGFSGGQETQYFGPGTRLLVL.

This clonotype was counted only a few times. V is TRBV10-3 and J is TRBJ2-5; the match to TRBD2 covers 12 bases. The CDR3 sequence is 20 residues long. V shed 2 bases and J 6 bases; nucleotides not matched to a gene: 19. From germline, CDR1 is ENHRY and CDR2 SYGVKD. The CDR3 sequence is CAISEPLGETSGGPPQTQYF. CDR3 in DNA: TGTGCCATCAGTGAGCCACTTGGGGAGACTAGCGGGGGCCCACCCCAGACCCAGTACTTC.

The chain employs TRBV7-3 and TRBJ2-3; TRBD2 matches at 14 bases. This CDR3 is 18 amino acids long. CDR1 is SGHTA, CDR2 FQGTGA, per germline. V trimming: 3 bases; J trimming: 1 base; junction bases outside the gene matches: 6. Here the CDR3 reads CASSFRLAGGLGTDTQYF. The CDR3 DNA sequence: TGTGCCAGCAGCTTTAGACTAGCGGGGGGGCTCGGCACAGATACGCAGTATTTT. The whole variable domain, filled in from reference TRBV7-3 and TRBJ2-3, reads GAGVSQTPSNKVTEKGKYVELRCDPISGHTALYWYRQSLGQGPEFLIYFQGTGAADDSGLPNDRFFAVRPEGSVSTLKIQRTERGDSAVYLCASSFRLAGGLGTDTQYFGPGTRLTVL.

This chain links TRBV6-2 or TRBV6-3 with TRBJ1-2, with 9 positions matching TRBD1. Trimming removed 5 bases from V and 5 bases from J; junction bases left unmatched: 9. The CDR3 totals 15 residues. Germline CDR1 and CDR2: MNHEY and SVGEGT. CDR3 amino acids: CASSNAGTGTYGYTF. The DNA of the CDR3 is TGTGCCAGCAGTAACGCCGGGACAGGGACATATGGCTACACCTTC.

V and J are TRBV7-2 and TRBJ2-5, with D hard to call. Germline CDR1 reads SGHTA; CDR2 reads FQGNSA. With 1 base removed from V and 4 bases from J, the gap between germline ends came to 10 bases. The CDR3 extends over 14 amino acids. CDR3 coding DNA: TGTGCCAGCAGCTTAGTTTCGTCCCGAGAGACCCAGTACTTC. Amino acid sequence: CASSLVSSRETQYF.

The CDR3: CASSFGQAVYNEQFF. DNA of the CDR3: TGTGCCAGCAGTTTTGGCCAGGCTGTATACAATGAGCAGTTCTTC. The rearrangement links TRBV12-3 or TRBV12-4 to TRBJ2-1; D remains ambiguous. V lost 3 bases to trimming and J lost 4 bases, with 13 bases between them. The CDR3 runs 15 residues.

The chain combines TRBV29-1 with TRBJ2-5; 12 nucleotides match TRBD1. The trim removed 4 bases at V and 2 bases at J, leaving 8 bases unmatched. The CDR3 contains 16 residues. In germline, CDR1 is SQVTM, CDR2 ANQGSEA. In DNA form, the CDR3 reads TGCAGCGTTGTCGTACCGGGACAGGGGGCACAAGAGACCCAGTACTTC. It codes for CSVVVPGQGAQETQYF.

The chain joins TRBV5-5 to TRBJ1-2; D is unclear. Per the germline V gene, CDR1 is SGHKS and CDR2 is YYEKEE (reference sequence). The CDR3 sequence is 13 residues long. Trimming removed 1 base from V and 5 bases from J, with 9 bases in between. The CDR3 reads CASSLQSQYGYTF. For the CDR3, the DNA is TGTGCCAGCAGCTTGCAATCCCAGTATGGCTACACCTTC.

The chain joins TRBV4-2 to TRBJ2-5; D may match TRBD1 or TRBD2 (5 bases each). CDR3 length: 16 residues. The germline V gene has CDR1 LGHNA and CDR2 YNFKEQ. Between the trimmed V and J ends, which lost 0 bases and 11 bases, there was a span of 22 bases. In DNA form, the CDR3 reads TGTGCCAGCAGCCAAGATGAGAGGGGTTCCGACAATGAGCAGTACTTC. Encoded protein: CASSQDERGSDNEQYF.

This clonotype was picked up many times. The chain recombines TRBV28 with TRBJ2-5, with 7 nucleotides matching TRBD1. Unmatched junction bases numbered 8, after V lost 6 bases and J lost 1 base. The CDR3 loop spans 15 amino acids. The germline V gene has CDR1 MDHEN and CDR2 SYDVKM. This CDR3 reads CASSSPGTAQETQYF. CDR3 in DNA: TGTGCCAGCAGCTCCCCCGGGACAGCCCAAGAGACCCAGTACTTC. Full variable domain (rest looked up from reference TRBV28 and TRBJ2-5): DVKVTQSSRYLVKRTGEKVFLECVQDMDHENMFWYRQDPGLGLRLIYFSYDVKMKEKGDIPEGYSVSREKKERFSLILESASTNQTSMYLCASSSPGTAQETQYFGPGTRLLVL.

This rearrangement joins TRBV6-5 to TRBJ2-5; D may be TRBD1 or TRBD2 (5 bases each). Germline V gene sequence: CDR1 MNHEY, CDR2 SVGAGI. The CDR3 covers 14 residues. Trimming took 1 base from V and 4 from J, leaving 10 bases between them. The CDR3 sequence is CASSYFSGRETQYF. For the CDR3, the DNA is TGTGCCAGCAGTTACTTTTCGGGACGAGAGACCCAGTACTTC.

The chain recombines TRBV5-1 with TRBJ1-5; D is perhaps TRBD1 (5 bases). This CDR3 spans 16 amino acids. V gave up 0 bases and J gave up 3 bases, with 13 bases separating them. The germline CDR1 and CDR2 sequences are SGHRS and YFSETQ. For the CDR3, the DNA is TGCGCCAGCAGCTTGGGGGACGGACGGAACAATCAGCCCCAGCATTTT. Translation: CASSLGDGRNNQPQHF.

The J gene is TRBJ2-5, the V gene TRBV20-1; 13 bases agree with TRBD2. This CDR3 contains 17 residues. From germline, CDR1 is DFQATT and CDR2 SNEGSKA (reference sequence). V trimming: 4 bases; J trimming: 5 bases; junction bases outside the gene matches: 13. CDR3: CSATAIKLAGGQETQYF. The CDR3 DNA follows: TGCAGTGCTACGGCGATAAAACTAGCGGGGGGGCAGGAGACCCAGTACTTC.

The V and J genes are TRBV7-8 and TRBJ2-5, with D unresolved. The CDR3 spans 15 residues. The V end lost 5 bases, the J end lost 2 bases, and 15 bases lay between the germline ends. Germline values: CDR1 SGHVS, CDR2 FQNEAQ. The CDR3 reads CASSEHVVGQETQYF. CDR3 nucleotide sequence: TGTGCCAGCAGCGAGCATGTAGTGGGTCAAGAGACCCAGTACTTC.

This chain links TRBV20-1 with TRBJ1-2, with a weak D call TRBD1 (6 bases). CDR3 length equals 12 residues. CDR1 DFQATT and CDR2 SNEGSKA come from the germline V gene (reference sequence). CDR3 nucleotide sequence: TGCAGGCCGAGGGGGGGTAACTATGGCTACACCTTC. It specifies CRPRGGNYGYTF.

The CDR3 spells CSANLGARGGYTF. DNA for the CDR3: TGCAGTGCTAATCTGGGGGCGCGCGGTGGCTACACCTTC. The J gene is TRBJ1-2, the V gene TRBV20-1, with D perhaps TRBD1 (6 bases). The germline V gene encodes CDR1 DFQATT and CDR2 SNEGSKA (reference sequence). The CDR3 is 13 amino acids. V lost 4 bases to trimming and J lost 7 bases, with 16 bases between them.

This clonotype was seen repeatedly, ten times or more. The chain has TRBV7-2 and TRBJ2-5; 8 bases match TRBD2. The length of the CDR3 is 16 residues. The germline V gene encodes CDR1 SGHTA and CDR2 FQGNSA. V lost 4 bases to trimming and J lost 2 bases; unmatched junction nucleotides: 9. For the CDR3, the DNA is TGTGCCAGCAGCTGGCGGGGCGGGGGGTCGCAAGAGACCCAGTACTTC. Amino acid sequence: CASSWRGGGSQETQYF.

The rearrangement joins TRBV20-1 to TRBJ2-5; TRBD2 matches at 13 bases. CDR1 is DFQATT and CDR2 is SNEGSKA in the germline V gene (reference sequence). The ends lost 6 bases at V and 4 bases at J; junction bases unmatched: 2. The CDR3 loop spans 13 amino acids. CDR3 sequence reads: CSAGLAGRETQYF. The CDR3 region has the DNA TGCAGTGCGGGACTAGCGGGGCGAGAGACCCAGTACTTC.

This clonotype has a handful of counts. V usage is TRBV20-1 and J usage is TRBJ2-7; possibly TRBD1 for D (6 bases). Trimming shortened V by 3 bases and J by 2 bases, and 14 bases separated the two germline ends. CDR1 and CDR2 (germline): DFQATT, SNEGSKA (reference sequence). There are 14 residues in the CDR3. The CDR3, as DNA: TGCAGTGCTAGTCGATCACAGGGTGCCTACGAGCAGTACTTC. Its translation is CSASRSQGAYEQYF.

Notes on this clonotype: Given a much more abundant clone one base away, this may be a read error. The chain has TRBV4-2 and TRBJ1-2; tentative D call: TRBD1 (6 bases). Germline V CDR1 and CDR2: LGHNA, YNFKEQ. The CDR3 sequence is 13 residues long. CDR3 bases: TGTGCCAGCGGCCAAGGACAGTACTATGGCTACACCTTC. This translates into CASGQGQYYGYTF.

This rearrangement joins TRBV28 to TRBJ2-5, with D perhaps matching TRBD1 (6 bases). The V gene's germline CDR1 is MDHEN and CDR2 SYDVKM. The CDR3 sequence is 15 residues long. V shed 4 bases and J shed 4 bases, with 16 bases lying between them. CDR3 sequence reads: CASSSIGGSGETQYF. The CDR3 region has the DNA TGTGCCAGCAGTTCAATTGGGGGCAGCGGAGAGACCCAGTACTTC.

This clonotype was found a few times. The chain joins TRBV20-1 to TRBJ2-7; D uncertain. V was shortened by 3 bases and J by 4 bases, with 13 bases between the two germline ends. The CDR3 totals 13 residues. Germline V gives CDR1 DFQATT, CDR2 SNEGSKA (reference sequence). CDR3 DNA sequence: TGCAGTGCTAGGAATACGGATGGTTACGAGCAGTACTTC. Its protein product is CSARNTDGYEQYF.